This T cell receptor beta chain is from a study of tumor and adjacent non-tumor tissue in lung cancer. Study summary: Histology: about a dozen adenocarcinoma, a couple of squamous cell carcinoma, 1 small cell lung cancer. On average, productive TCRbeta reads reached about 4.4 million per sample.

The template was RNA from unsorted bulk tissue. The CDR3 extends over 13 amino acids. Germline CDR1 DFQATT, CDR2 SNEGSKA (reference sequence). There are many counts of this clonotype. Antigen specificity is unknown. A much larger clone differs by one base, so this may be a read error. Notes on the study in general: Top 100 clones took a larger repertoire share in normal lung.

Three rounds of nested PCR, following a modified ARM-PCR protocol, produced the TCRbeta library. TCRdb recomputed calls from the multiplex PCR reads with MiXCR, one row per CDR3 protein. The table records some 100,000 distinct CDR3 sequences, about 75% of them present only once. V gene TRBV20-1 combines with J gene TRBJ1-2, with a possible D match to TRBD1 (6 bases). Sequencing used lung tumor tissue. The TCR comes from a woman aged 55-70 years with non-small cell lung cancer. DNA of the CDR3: TGCAGTGTTAGAGAGGGGGGAAACTATGGCTACACCTTC. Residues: CSVREGGNYGYTF.